The 19 T cell receptor beta chains given below trace back to one sample, sequenced in a study of OX40 agonist ivuxolimab in advanced cancers. Only in-frame clones appear in the TCRdb table, and some are missing; sequencing was by immunoSEQ multiplex PCR. The sample includes 50,000 to 65,000 clones, 82% seen only once; the top ten take about 3.5%. The sequencing used CD4+ or CD8+ T cells sorted from blood, collected in a trial of the OX40 agonist ivuxolimab. The source of these receptors is an adult with an advanced solid tumor such as melanoma, head and neck, liver or kidney cancer.

This chain links TRBV10-1 with TRBJ2-7; 9 bases fit TRBD2. The CDR3 covers 15 residues. V was pared by 5 bases and J by 4 bases, with 9 bases of the junction left unmatched. CDR1 is WNHNN and CDR2 is SYGVQD in the germline V gene (reference sequence). The CDR3 is CASSSIAGARYEQYF. CDR3 sequence (DNA): TGCGCCAGCAGTAGCATAGCGGGAGCTCGGTACGAGCAGTACTTC.

This chain uses TRBV7-2 with TRBJ2-7; TRBD1 matches at 8 bases. Per germline, CDR1 SGHTA and CDR2 FQGNSA. The trim removed 7 bases at V and 0 bases at J, leaving 17 bases unmatched. CDR3 length equals 18 residues. DNA for the CDR3: TGTGCCAGCAACTCACGAAACCGGGACAGGCGAAGCTCCTACGAGCAGTACTTC. This sequence encodes CASNSRNRDRRSSYEQYF.

This clone was found once. The chain carries TRBV7-9 and TRBJ2-5; D may correspond to TRBD1 or TRBD2 (6 bases each). The CDR3 is 15 amino acids. CDR1 is SEHNR, CDR2 FQNEAQ, per germline (reference sequence). Trimming removed 4 bases at V and 5 bases at J, with 17 bases between. CDR3 amino acids: CASSSLVRGRETQYF. DNA of the CDR3: TGTGCCAGCAGCTCCCTTGTCCGGGGGCGGGAGACCCAGTACTTC.

This chain connects TRBV19 to TRBJ2-1; TRBD1 agrees at 8 bases. V was clipped by 4 bases and J by 6 bases; unmatched bases: 8. This CDR3 has 15 residues. Germline assignment: CDR1 LNHDA and CDR2 SQIVND (reference sequence). The CDR3 sequence: CASSSGQGASNEQFF. CDR3 nucleotides: TGTGCCAGTAGTAGCGGGCAGGGGGCCAGCAATGAGCAGTTCTTC.

The J gene is TRBJ1-5, the V gene TRBV7-3; maybe TRBD1 (5 bases). The CDR3 covers 15 residues. V lost 5 bases and J lost 2, with 13 bases in between. The germline CDR1 and CDR2 sequences are SGHTA and FQGTGA. Here the CDR3 DNA reads TGTGCCAGCAGCCCCCCAGGGATGGGCAATCAGCCCCAGCATTTT. Its protein product is CASSPPGMGNQPQHF.

This clone was detected only once. V gene TRBV9 combines with J gene TRBJ2-4, with D possibly being TRBD1 (6 bases). CDR1 and CDR2 (germline): SGDLS, YYNGEE. Trimming removed 1 base at V and 1 base at J, with 9 bases between. The CDR3 sequence is 15 residues long. The CDR3 DNA reads as TGTGCCAGCAGCGTAATAAGGGGGGCCAAAAACATTCAGTACTTC. Translating gives CASSVIRGAKNIQYF.

This rearrangement joins TRBV28 to TRBJ2-1; 9 bases line up with TRBD1. This CDR3 has 15 amino acids. Germline CDR1 MDHEN, CDR2 SYDVKM. With V trimmed by 5 bases and J by 10 bases, 12 bases remained unmatched. The CDR3 is CASSPHHTGTGEQFF. The CDR3 nucleotides are TGTGCCAGCAGTCCCCACCATACCGGGACAGGGGAGCAGTTCTTC.

V gene TRBV11-3 combines with J gene TRBJ2-1, with D possibly TRBD1 on 5 matching bases. Germline V CDR1 and CDR2: SGHNT, YENEEA. The V end was cut by 4 bases, the J end by 6 bases, with 10 bases between. The length of the CDR3 is 13 residues. The CDR3 protein is CASSSQALNEQFF. DNA for the CDR3: TGTGCCAGCAGCTCACAGGCGCTCAATGAGCAGTTCTTC.

The chain carries TRBV6-5 and TRBJ1-6, with D uncertain. Germline V CDR1 and CDR2: MNHEY, SVGAGI. This CDR3 spans 15 amino acids. The V end lost 0 bases, the J end lost 9 bases, and 12 bases lay between the germline ends. Here the CDR3 DNA reads TGTGCCAGCAGTTACTCGGGGAGGGTGGGTTCACCCCTCCACTTT. This sequence encodes CASSYSGRVGSPLHF.

This chain links TRBV7-3 with TRBJ2-7, with a possible D match to TRBD2 (5 bases). CDR1 is SGHTA, CDR2 FQGTGA, per germline. The CDR3 is 14 residues long. Trimming pared 2 bases from V and 0 bases from J, leaving 8 bases between. CDR3 sequence: CASSLDGSSYEQYF. Written as DNA, the CDR3 is TGTGCCAGCAGCTTAGATGGGAGCTCCTACGAGCAGTACTTC.

The rearrangement links TRBV20-1 to TRBJ2-1; a possible D gene is TRBD1 (5 bases). Germline V gene sequence: CDR1 DFQATT, CDR2 SNEGSKA (reference sequence). V lost 5 bases to trimming and J lost 6 bases, with 8 bases between them. The length of the CDR3 is 11 residues. CDR3 in DNA: TGCAGTGCTTTTCAGGGCAATGAGCAGTTCTTC. It is translated as CSAFQGNEQFF.

The chain has TRBV6-1 and TRBJ1-2; 8 nucleotides agree with TRBD1. Germline trimming cut 6 bases from V and 7 bases from J; bases unmatched to any gene: 1. CDR3 length equals 11 residues. From germline, CDR1 is MNHNS and CDR2 SASEGT. Here the CDR3 reads CASRDRGGYTF. The CDR3 DNA is TGTGCCAGCAGAGACAGGGGTGGCTACACCTTC.

This clone was observed once. Mismatch with germline at one junction end may stem from a read error. The V call is TRBV4-3, the J call TRBJ2-7; D tentatively reads TRBD1 or TRBD2 (6 bases each). The CDR3 runs to 14 residues. Germline values: CDR1 LGHNA, CDR2 YSLEER. The DNA of the CDR3 is TGCGCCAGCAGCCAAGAATCATCGGGGGCATACTTCCACTTC. Translating gives CASSQESSGAYFHF.

V gene TRBV27 combines with J gene TRBJ1-4; D is ambiguous. Germline values: CDR1 MNHEY, CDR2 SMNVEV (reference sequence). V lost 6 bases and J lost 10, with 18 bases in between. This CDR3 is built from 14 residues. In nucleotides, the CDR3 is TGTGCCAGCAGAGTCAGCAGTTTGGTGGGAAAACTGTTTTTT. It yields the protein CASRVSSLVGKLFF.

Remarks on this clone: The CDR3 does not end in the conserved phenylalanine or tryptophan, so this is likely a read error. This sequence joins TRBV19 and TRBJ1-2, with 7 bases identical to TRBD1. The CDR3 is 15 residues long. CDR1 and CDR2 from the germline V gene are LNHDA and SQIVND (reference sequence). CDR3 nucleotides: TGTACCAGTATCCCAGGACAGGAGAGGAACTATGGCTACACCTCC. It translates to CTSIPGQERNYGYTS.

The V gene is TRBV28, the J gene TRBJ2-7; 8 bases match TRBD2. CDR3 length: 15 amino acids. The germline gives CDR1 MDHEN, CDR2 SYDVKM. V shed 5 bases, J shed 3 bases, and the junction held 9 bases outside the gene matches. The CDR3 here is CASSLRTGGNYEQYF. CDR3 bases: TGTGCCAGCAGTCTCCGGACGGGAGGGAACTACGAGCAGTACTTC.

The genes are TRBV18 and TRBJ1-4; possible D gene TRBD1, 5 bases. CDR1 is KGHSH and CDR2 is LQKENI in the germline V gene. Trimming shortened V by 5 bases and J by 8 bases, and 12 bases separated the two germline ends. CDR3 size: 13 residues. The CDR3 loop reads CASSTGGPEKLFF. CDR3 sequence (DNA): TGTGCCAGCTCAACGGGGGGACCGGAAAAACTGTTTTTT.

The rearrangement links TRBV28 to TRBJ2-2; D is undetermined. The CDR3 length is 14 residues. The V gene lost 4 bases and the J gene lost 6 bases, with 12 bases spanning the gap. Germline CDR1 reads MDHEN; CDR2 reads SYDVKM. The CDR3 region has the DNA TGTGCCAGCAGTTCCCTCCTGTTCTCCGGGGAGCTGTTTTTT. This codes for CASSSLLFSGELFF.

J is TRBJ1-2 and V is TRBV7-2; maybe TRBD1 (6 bases). Trimming pared 3 bases from V and 5 bases from J, leaving 10 bases between. The CDR3 runs to 13 residues. Germline V lookup: CDR1 SGHTA, CDR2 FQGNSA. The CDR3 loop reads CASSFGGTYGYTF. CDR3 in DNA: TGTGCCAGCAGCTTCGGAGGGACATATGGCTACACCTTC.